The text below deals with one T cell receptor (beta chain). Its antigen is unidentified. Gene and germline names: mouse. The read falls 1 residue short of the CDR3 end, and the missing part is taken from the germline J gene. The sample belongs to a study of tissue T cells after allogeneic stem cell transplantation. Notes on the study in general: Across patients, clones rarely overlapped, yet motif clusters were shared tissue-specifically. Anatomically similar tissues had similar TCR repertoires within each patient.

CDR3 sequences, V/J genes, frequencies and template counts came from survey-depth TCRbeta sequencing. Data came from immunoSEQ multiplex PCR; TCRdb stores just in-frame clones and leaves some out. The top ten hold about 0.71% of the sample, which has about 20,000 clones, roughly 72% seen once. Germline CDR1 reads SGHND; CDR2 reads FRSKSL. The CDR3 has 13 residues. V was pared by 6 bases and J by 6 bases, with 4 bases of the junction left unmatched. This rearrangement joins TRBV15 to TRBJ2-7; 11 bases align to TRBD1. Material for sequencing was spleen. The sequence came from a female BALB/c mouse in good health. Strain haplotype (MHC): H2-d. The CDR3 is CASSSGTGGEQYF. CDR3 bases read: TGTGCCAGCAGCTCCGGGACAGGGGGTGAACAGTAC.